This T cell receptor (beta chain) stems from a study of kidney transplant recipient with SARS-CoV-2 infection. CDR3 length: 13 amino acids. Germline-derived CDR1 and CDR2 are MNHEY and SVGAGI. Via MiXCR, TCRdb re-called the reads, giving one row per CDR3 protein. This sample has fewer than 250,000 distinct CDR3 sequences, with 29% found just once. Remarks on this clonotype: This may arise from a read error, as a much more abundant clone is one base away.

The V call is TRBV6-5, the J call TRBJ1-1, with D perhaps TRBD1 (5 bases). Specimen: a blood sample, collected at baseline and around day 120 from a kidney transplant recipient. The source is a male patient between 25 and 39 years old who had COVID-19 and was a kidney transplant recipient. The graft donor may have contributed some T cells. CDR3 DNA sequence: TGTGCCCGCAGTCAGAGTGGGGTGGGACGAGCTTTCTTT. This codes for CARSQSGVGRAFF.